The present T cell receptor beta chain was sequenced within a study of shared clonotypes between healthy human individuals. On the study more broadly: Used for every donor were three CD4 naive, three CD4 memory, two CD8 naive and one CD8 memory plate.

Study outcomes and limitations: Incomplete sequencing of sorted subsets was indicated by rarefaction despite large depth. Naive CD4 clonotypes were shared across a few donors at 5% to 6%.

Per germline, CDR1 LNHDA and CDR2 SQIVND (reference sequence). Between the trimmed V and J ends, which lost 3 bases and 2 bases, there was a span of 11 bases. The CDR3 length is 14 residues. About this clone: Its antigen remains unidentified.

Original analysis: Filtering of immunoSEQ junctional sequences could not match full-length read filtering. The protocol was immunoSEQ multiplex PCR, while the TCRdb copy is restricted to in-frame clones and leaves out a portion. That table furnishes V, J and clone size, whereas the DNA furnished D and trimming. The data hold millions of clones, with 90% to 95% observed a single time. Sequencing was done on a sample of naive CD4+ T cells sorted from blood. Subset indicated: CD45RA+ positively selected. The V call is TRBV19, the J call TRBJ2-7; D unclear. This receptor was obtained from a man aged 18 to 29 in good health. The CDR3 protein is CASSIDGGPYEQYF. CDR3 nucleotides: TGTGCCAGTAGTATTGACGGCGGTCCCTACGAGCAGTACTTC.